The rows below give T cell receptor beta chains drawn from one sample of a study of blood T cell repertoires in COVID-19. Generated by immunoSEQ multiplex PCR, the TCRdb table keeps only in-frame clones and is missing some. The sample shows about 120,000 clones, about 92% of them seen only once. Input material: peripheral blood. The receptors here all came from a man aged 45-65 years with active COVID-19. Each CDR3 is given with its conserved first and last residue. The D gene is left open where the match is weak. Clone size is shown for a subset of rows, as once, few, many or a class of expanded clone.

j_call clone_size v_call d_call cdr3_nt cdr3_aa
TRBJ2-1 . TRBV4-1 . TGCGCCAGCAGCCAGCAGGGTAGCCACAATGAGCAGTTCTTC CASSQQGSHNEQFF
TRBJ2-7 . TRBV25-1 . TGTGCCAGCAGTGATACAGGAGATTCAAGCTCCTACGAGCAGTACTTC CASSDTGDSSSYEQYF
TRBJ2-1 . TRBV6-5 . TGTGCCACCACCAGGGCAGGCTACAATGAGCAGTTCTTC CATTRAGYNEQFF
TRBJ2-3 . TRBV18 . TGTGCCAGCTCACCAGTCCCGCAGCAGGGAACAGATACGCAGTATTTT CASSPVPQQGTDTQYF
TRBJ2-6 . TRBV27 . TGTGCCAGCAGTATTTTTCCGAATAGTCATGGGGCCAACGTCCTGACTTTC CASSIFPNSHGANVLTF
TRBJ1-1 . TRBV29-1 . TGCAGCGTCCAGGGCAGCTACACTGAAGCTTTCTTT CSVQGSYTEAFF
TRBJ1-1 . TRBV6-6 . TGTGCCAGCAGTTACAGGGAGCACACTGAAGCTTTCTTT CASSYREHTEAFF
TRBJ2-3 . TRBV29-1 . . CSVEVGRGAAGYF
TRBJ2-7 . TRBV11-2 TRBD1 TGTGCCAGCAGCTTGGTCATGACAGGGCCCTACGAGCAGTACTTC CASSLVMTGPYEQYF
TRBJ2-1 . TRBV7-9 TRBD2 TGTGCCAGCAGCTTAGATGCTAGCGGGAGGGGAAGAAATGAGCAGTTCTTC CASSLDASGRGRNEQFF
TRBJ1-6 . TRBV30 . TGTGCCTGCAGGGAACAGTCGAATTCACCCCTCCACTTT CACREQSNSPLHF
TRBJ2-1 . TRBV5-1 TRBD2 TGCGCCAGCAGCCTACGGACTAGCGGGACTCCCTACAATGAGCAGTTCTTC CASSLRTSGTPYNEQFF
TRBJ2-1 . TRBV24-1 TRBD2 TGTGCCACCAGTGCTATGGGGAGCGGGGGGGCCTCTGAGCAGTTCTTC CATSAMGSGGASEQFF
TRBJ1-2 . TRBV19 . TGTGCCAGTAGTATAGAAGGCGGTAACTATGGCTACACCTTC CASSIEGGNYGYTF
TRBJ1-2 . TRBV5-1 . TGCGCCAGCAGCTTGGTTTCCGGGGGGGATGGCTACACCTTC CASSLVSGGDGYTF
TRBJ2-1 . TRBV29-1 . TGCAGCGTTGAAGCGCGACAGGGGAGGGTGGGGAATGAGCAGTTCTTC CSVEARQGRVGNEQFF
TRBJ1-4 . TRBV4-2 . TGTGCCAGCAGCAGGACAGCCTCTAATGAAAAACTGTTTTTT CASSRTASNEKLFF
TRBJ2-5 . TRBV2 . TGTGCCAGCAGTGTTTTAATACAAGAGACCCAGTACTTC CASSVLIQETQYF
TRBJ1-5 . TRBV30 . TGTGCCTGGAGTGTACTCTCCGGGGAGCAGCCCCAGCATTTT CAWSVLSGEQPQHF
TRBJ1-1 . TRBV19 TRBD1 TGTGCCAGTAGGGAGGGACAGAACCTGAACACTGAAGCTTTCTTT CASREGQNLNTEAFF
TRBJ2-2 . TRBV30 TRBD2 TGTGCCTGGAGTGTACGGGGGAGGGCGTCTACCGGGGAGCTGTTTTTT CAWSVRGRASTGELFF
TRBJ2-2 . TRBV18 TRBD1 TGTGCCAGCTCACCACAGACAGGGGCCGGGGAGCTGTTTTTT CASSPQTGAGELFF
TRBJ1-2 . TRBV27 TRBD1 TGTGCCAGCAGTTCCACTCTCGGACAGGAGGGTGGCTACACCTTC CASSSTLGQEGGYTF
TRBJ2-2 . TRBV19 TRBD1 TGTGCCAGTAGTATGGAAGGGACAGGGGGGTTCGGGGAGCTGTTTTTT CASSMEGTGGFGELFF
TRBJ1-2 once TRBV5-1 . TGCGCCAGCAGCTATAGGACAGATCGGATACAAAACTATGGCTACACCTTC CASSYRTDRIQNYGYTF
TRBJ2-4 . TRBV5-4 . TGTGCCAGCAGCTCCTGGGGGGTACCAAACATTCAGTACTTC CASSSWGVPNIQYF